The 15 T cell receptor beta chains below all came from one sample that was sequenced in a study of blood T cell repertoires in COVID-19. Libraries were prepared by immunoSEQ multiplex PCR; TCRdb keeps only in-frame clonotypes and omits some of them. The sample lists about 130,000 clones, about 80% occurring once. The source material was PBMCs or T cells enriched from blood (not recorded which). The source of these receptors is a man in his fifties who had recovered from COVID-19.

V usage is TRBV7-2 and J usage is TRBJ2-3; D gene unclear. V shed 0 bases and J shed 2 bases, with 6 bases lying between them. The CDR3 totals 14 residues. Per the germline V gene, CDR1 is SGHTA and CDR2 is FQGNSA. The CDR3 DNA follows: TGTGCCAGCAGCTTAGCTACTAACACAGATACGCAGTATTTT. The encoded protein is CASSLATNTDTQYF.

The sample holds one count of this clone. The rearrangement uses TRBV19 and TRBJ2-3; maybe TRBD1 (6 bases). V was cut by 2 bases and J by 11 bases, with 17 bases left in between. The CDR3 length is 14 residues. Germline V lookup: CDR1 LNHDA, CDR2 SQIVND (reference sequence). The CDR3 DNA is TGTGCCAGTAGTATAAAGGGCGCAGGGGTACGGCAGTATTTT. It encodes CASSIKGAGVRQYF.

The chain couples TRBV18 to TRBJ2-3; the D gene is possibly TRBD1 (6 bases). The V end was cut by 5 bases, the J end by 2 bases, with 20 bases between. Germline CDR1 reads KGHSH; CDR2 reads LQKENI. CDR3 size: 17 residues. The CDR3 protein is CASSSESGTRNTDTQYF. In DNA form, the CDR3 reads TGTGCCAGCTCATCGGAATCCGGGACAAGGAACACAGATACGCAGTATTTT.

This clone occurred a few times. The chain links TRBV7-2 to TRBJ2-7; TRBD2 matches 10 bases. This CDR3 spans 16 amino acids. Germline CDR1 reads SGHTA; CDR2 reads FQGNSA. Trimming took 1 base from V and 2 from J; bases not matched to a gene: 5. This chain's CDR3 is CASSLVASGGAYEQYF. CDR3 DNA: TGTGCCAGCAGCTTAGTCGCTAGCGGGGGAGCCTACGAGCAGTACTTC.

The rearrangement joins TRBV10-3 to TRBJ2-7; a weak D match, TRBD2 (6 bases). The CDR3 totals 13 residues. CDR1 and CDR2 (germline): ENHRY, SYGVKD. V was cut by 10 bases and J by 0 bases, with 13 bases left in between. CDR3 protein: CATLATSSYEQYF. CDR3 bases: TGTGCCACTTTAGCGACTAGCTCCTACGAGCAGTACTTC.

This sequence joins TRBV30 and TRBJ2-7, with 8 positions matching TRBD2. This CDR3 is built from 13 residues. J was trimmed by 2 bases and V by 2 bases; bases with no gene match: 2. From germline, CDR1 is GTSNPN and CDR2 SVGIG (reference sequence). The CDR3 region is CAWSLGGAYEQYF. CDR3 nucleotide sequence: TGTGCCTGGAGTCTCGGGGGGGCCTACGAGCAGTACTTC.

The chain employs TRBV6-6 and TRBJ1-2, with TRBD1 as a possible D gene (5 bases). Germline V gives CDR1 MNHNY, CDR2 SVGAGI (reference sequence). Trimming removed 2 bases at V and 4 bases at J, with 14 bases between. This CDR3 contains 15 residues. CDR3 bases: TGTGCCAGCAGTTACGAGTTTCGGCAGGGCTATGGCTACACCTTC. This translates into CASSYEFRQGYGYTF.

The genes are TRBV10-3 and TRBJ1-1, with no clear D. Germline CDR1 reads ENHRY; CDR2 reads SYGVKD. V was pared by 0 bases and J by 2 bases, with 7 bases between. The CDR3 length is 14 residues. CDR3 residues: CAISESITNTEAFF. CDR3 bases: TGTGCCATCAGTGAGTCTATCACAAACACTGAAGCTTTCTTT.

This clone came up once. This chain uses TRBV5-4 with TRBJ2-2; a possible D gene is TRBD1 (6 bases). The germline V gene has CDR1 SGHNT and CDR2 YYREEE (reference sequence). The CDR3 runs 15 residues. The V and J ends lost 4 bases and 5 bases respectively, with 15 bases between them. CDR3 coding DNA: TGTGCCAGCAGCCACTCTACAGGGTTGACCGGGGAGCTGTTTTTT. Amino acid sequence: CASSHSTGLTGELFF.

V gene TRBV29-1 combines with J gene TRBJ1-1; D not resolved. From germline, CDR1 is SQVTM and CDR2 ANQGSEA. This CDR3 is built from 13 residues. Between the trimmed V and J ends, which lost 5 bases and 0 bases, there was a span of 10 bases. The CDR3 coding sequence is TGCAGCGTTCTCTGGCAGTTGAACACTGAAGCTTTCTTT. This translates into CSVLWQLNTEAFF.

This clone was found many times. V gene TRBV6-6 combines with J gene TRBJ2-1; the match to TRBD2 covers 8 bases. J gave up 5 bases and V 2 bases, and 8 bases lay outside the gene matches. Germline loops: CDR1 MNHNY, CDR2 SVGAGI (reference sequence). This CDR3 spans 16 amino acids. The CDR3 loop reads CASSYLPGGANNEQFF. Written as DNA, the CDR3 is TGTGCCAGCAGTTACCTACCCGGGGGGGCCAACAATGAGCAGTTCTTC.

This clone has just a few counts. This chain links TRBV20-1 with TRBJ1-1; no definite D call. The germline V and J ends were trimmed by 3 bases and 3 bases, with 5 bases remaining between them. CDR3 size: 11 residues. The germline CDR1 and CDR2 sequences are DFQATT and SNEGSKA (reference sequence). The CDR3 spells CSASGDTEAFF. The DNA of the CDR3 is TGCAGTGCTAGCGGGGACACTGAAGCTTTCTTT.

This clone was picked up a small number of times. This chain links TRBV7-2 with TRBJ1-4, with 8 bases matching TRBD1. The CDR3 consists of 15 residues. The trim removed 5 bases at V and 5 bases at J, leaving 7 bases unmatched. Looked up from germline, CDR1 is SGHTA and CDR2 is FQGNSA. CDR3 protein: CASSPWTGLNEKLFF. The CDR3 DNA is TGTGCCAGCAGCCCCTGGACAGGGCTGAATGAAAAACTGTTTTTT. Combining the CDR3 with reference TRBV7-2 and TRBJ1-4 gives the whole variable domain GAGVSQSPSNKVTEKGKDVELRCDPISGHTALYWYRQSLGQGLEFLIYFQGNSAPDKSGLPSDRFSAERTGGSVSTLTIQRTQQEDSAVYLCASSPWTGLNEKLFFGSGTQLSVL.

CDR3 in DNA: TGTGCTAGTGGTACGGAGGGGATCAGGCCCCAGCATTTT. Amino acids: CASGTEGIRPQHF. The gene calls are TRBV12-5 and TRBJ1-5, with D perhaps matching TRBD1 (5 bases). Germline lookup yields CDR1 LGHNT and CDR2 FRNRAP. Trimming cost V 5 bases and J 9 bases, with 14 bases left between them. This CDR3 has 13 amino acids.

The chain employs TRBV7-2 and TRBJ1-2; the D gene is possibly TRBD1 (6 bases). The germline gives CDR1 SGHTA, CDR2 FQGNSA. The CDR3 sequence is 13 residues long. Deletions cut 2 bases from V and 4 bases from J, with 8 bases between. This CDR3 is CASSLQGSYGYTF. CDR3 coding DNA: TGTGCCAGCAGCTTACAGGGGTCCTATGGCTACACCTTC.